These 9 T cell receptor beta chains were sequenced from one sample in a study of blood T cells in healthy people across ages. Then a second PCR, running about 7 to 11 cycles, was carried out with a sample-barcoded 5' primer and a J-beta primer mix. Each CDR3 protein is one row after TCRdb ran MiXCR on the 5' RACE reads. The table lists 900,000 to 950,000 distinct CDR3 sequences, just under 30% of them singletons, with more than 8.5% in the top ten. These same records also appear under a second study, on T cells of mothers and their children.

The sample consisted of blood. These receptor sequences come from a woman aged 40-49 years in good health.

The table lists this clonotype with a few counts. V usage is TRBV28 and J usage is TRBJ2-5, with D unclear. There are 15 residues in the CDR3. Germline assignment: CDR1 MDHEN and CDR2 SYDVKM. V was shortened by 0 bases and J by 0 bases, with 8 bases between the two germline ends. CDR3 nucleotide sequence: TGTGCCAGCAGTTTATGGGGAAGACACCAAGAGACCCAGTACTTC. Translating it yields CASSLWGRHQETQYF. Supplemented by reference TRBV28 and TRBJ2-5, the full variable domain reads DVKVTQSSRYLVKRTGEKVFLECVQDMDHENMFWYRQDPGLGLRLIYFSYDVKMKEKGDIPEGYSVSREKKERFSLILESASTNQTSMYLCASSLWGRHQETQYFGPGTRLLVL.

The table lists this clonotype with a count of one. Its ends do not fully match the called genes, so a read error is possible. V and J are TRBV7-2 and TRBJ2-6, with D uncertain. Germline V gene lookup returns CDR1 SGHTA and CDR2 FQGNSA. The CDR3 covers 14 residues. DNA for the CDR3: TGTGCCAGCAGCTCGAGGTCTGGGACCAACGTCCTGACTTTC. The encoded protein is CASSSRSGTNVLTF.

This clonotype has only a few counts. V usage is TRBV28 and J usage is TRBJ1-1; D is unclear. The CDR3 covers 14 residues. V gave up 3 bases and J gave up 1 base, with 9 bases separating them. Germline CDR1 reads MDHEN; CDR2 reads SYDVKM. In nucleotides, the CDR3 is TGTGCCAGCAGTTTGCTCCCCTCGAACACTGAAGCTTTCTTT. Encoded protein: CASSLLPSNTEAFF.

This clonotype was observed many times. The chain recombines TRBV3-1 with TRBJ2-7, with TRBD1 matching 10 bases. Germline lookup yields CDR1 LGHDT and CDR2 YNNKEL (reference sequence). The CDR3 totals 18 residues. V was pared by 7 bases and J by 2 bases, with 17 bases of the junction left unmatched. Here the CDR3 reads CASMRGLPPGQGTYEQYF. CDR3 DNA sequence: TGTGCCAGCATGAGGGGGCTACCTCCGGGACAGGGGACCTACGAGCAGTACTTC.

This clonotype was found a few times. This chain uses TRBV29-1 with TRBJ2-7; D uncertain. Looked up from germline, CDR1 is SQVTM and CDR2 is ANQGSEA. V dropped 0 bases and J dropped 6 bases, with 9 bases sitting between them. The length of the CDR3 is 12 residues. The CDR3 nucleotides read TGCAGCGTTGAAGAGAACCTCTCCGAGCAGTACTTC. It codes for CSVEENLSEQYF.

This clonotype was found a few times. The J gene is TRBJ2-1, the V gene TRBV12-3 or TRBV12-4, with TRBD2 matching over 9 bases. V trimming: 6 bases; J trimming: 2 bases; junction bases outside the gene matches: 23. The CDR3 runs 21 residues. CDR3 amino acids: CASRPGVPLKRGALTYNEQFF. CDR3 nucleotides: TGTGCCAGCAGGCCGGGAGTCCCGCTCAAGCGGGGGGCTCTCACCTACAATGAGCAGTTCTTC.

This clonotype was observed many times. J is TRBJ2-1 and V is TRBV20-1, with D maybe TRBD2 (5 bases). Germline lookup yields CDR1 DFQATT and CDR2 SNEGSKA (reference sequence). V was clipped by 2 bases and J by 5 bases, with 10 bases between them. This CDR3 spans 13 amino acids. The CDR3 DNA is TGCAGTGCTAGAAGAGGACTCCACAATGAGCAGTTCTTC. It is translated as CSARRGLHNEQFF.

V is TRBV27 and J is TRBJ1-4, with D tentatively TRBD1 (5 bases). V lost 2 bases and J 5 bases, leaving 9 bases between the germline ends. This CDR3 contains 14 residues. From germline, CDR1 is MNHEY and CDR2 SMNVEV (reference sequence). CDR3 amino acids: CASSLGHGNEKLFF. The CDR3 nucleotides are TGTGCCAGCAGTTTAGGACACGGAAATGAAAAACTGTTTTTT.

The V call is TRBV29-1, the J call TRBJ1-1; 7 nucleotides match TRBD1. Trimming at V came to 4 bases and at J to 0 bases, leaving 8 bases not matched to a gene. This CDR3 region has 15 residues. Germline V gene sequence: CDR1 SQVTM, CDR2 ANQGSEA. The CDR3 DNA reads as TGCAGCGTTGGCGTTTATGGGACAGTGAACACTGAAGCTTTCTTT. This sequence encodes CSVGVYGTVNTEAFF.